The present entry profiles one TCR beta chain with its context. The data belong to a study of blood T cell repertoires in COVID-19. Whole-study context: Samples taken during acute and convalescent COVID-19 were collected in the United States, Italy and Spain. PBMCs, B-cell-depleted T cells, or T cells provided the cDNA or gDNA that made up the material.

Recovery among Cohort 3 donors was established by two negative PCRs, clearance, or symptom resolution. Clones were read by immunoSEQ multiplex PCR, and TCRdb kept only the in-frame ones, dropping some. In the table there are a few hundred thousand clones, 70% to 90% of which are singletons. J gave up 0 bases and V 1 base, and 10 bases lay outside the gene matches. This CDR3 contains 18 residues. Germline V gene lookup returns CDR1 ENHRY and CDR2 SYGVKD. This chain joins TRBV10-3 and TRBJ2-3; TRBD2 aligns across 7 bases. Specimen: PBMCs or T cells enriched from blood (not recorded which). This receptor was identified in a woman between 45 and 65 years old who had recovered from COVID-19. The CDR3 sequence: CAISEFSPRAGSTDTQYF. The CDR3 coding sequence is TGTGCCATCAGTGAGTTTAGTCCCCGAGCGGGAAGCACAGATACGCAGTATTTT.